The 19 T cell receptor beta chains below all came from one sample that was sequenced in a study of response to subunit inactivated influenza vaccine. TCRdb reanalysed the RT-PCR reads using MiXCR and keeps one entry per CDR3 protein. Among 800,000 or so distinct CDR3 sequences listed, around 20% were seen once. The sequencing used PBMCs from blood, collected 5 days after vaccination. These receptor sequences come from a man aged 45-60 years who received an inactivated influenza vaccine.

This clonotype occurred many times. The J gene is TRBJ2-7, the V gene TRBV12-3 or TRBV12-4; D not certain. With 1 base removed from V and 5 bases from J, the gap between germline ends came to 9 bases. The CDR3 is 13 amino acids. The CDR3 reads CASSLGPSNEQYF. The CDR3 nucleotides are TGTGCCAGCAGTTTAGGGCCGTCCAACGAGCAGTACTTC.

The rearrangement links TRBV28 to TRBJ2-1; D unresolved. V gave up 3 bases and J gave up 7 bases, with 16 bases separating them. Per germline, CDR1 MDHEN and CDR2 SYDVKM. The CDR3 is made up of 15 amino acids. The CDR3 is CASSFGSPMVNEQFF. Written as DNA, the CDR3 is TGTGCCAGCAGTTTCGGAAGCCCTATGGTGAATGAGCAGTTCTTC.

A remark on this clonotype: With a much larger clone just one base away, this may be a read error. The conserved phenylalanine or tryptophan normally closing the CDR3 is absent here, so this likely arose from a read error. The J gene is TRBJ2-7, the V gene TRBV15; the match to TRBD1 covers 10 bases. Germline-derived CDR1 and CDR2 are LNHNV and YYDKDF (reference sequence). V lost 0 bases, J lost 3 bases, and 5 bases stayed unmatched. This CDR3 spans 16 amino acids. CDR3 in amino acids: CATSRDLGDRGYEQYL. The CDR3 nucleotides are TGTGCCACCAGCAGAGATCTTGGGGACAGGGGCTACGAGCAGTACTTA.

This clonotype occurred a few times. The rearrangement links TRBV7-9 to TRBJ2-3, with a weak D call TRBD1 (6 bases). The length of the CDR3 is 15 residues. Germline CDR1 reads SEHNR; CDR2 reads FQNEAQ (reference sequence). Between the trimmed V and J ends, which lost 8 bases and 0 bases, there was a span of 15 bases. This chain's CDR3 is CASGPDRISTDTQYF. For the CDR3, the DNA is TGTGCCAGCGGTCCCGACAGGATAAGCACAGATACGCAGTATTTT.

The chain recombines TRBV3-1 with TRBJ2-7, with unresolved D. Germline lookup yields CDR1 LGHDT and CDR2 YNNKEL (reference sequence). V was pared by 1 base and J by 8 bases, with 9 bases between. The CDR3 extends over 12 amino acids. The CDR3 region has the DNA TGTGCCAGCAGCCAAGTACAAGGGAAGCAGTACTTC. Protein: CASSQVQGKQYF.

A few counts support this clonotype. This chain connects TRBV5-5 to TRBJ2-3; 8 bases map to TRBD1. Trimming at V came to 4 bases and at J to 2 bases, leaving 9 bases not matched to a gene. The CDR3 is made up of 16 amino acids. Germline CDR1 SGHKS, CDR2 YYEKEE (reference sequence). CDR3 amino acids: CASSVRQGRYTDTQYF. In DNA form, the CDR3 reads TGTGCCAGCAGCGTAAGACAGGGGAGGTACACAGATACGCAGTATTTT.

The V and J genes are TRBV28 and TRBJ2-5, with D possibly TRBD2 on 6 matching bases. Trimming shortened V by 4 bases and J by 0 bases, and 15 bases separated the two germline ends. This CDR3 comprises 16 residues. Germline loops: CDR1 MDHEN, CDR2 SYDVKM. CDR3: CASSSSGRGYQETQYF. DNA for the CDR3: TGTGCCAGCAGTTCCTCGGGACGGGGGTACCAAGAGACCCAGTACTTC.

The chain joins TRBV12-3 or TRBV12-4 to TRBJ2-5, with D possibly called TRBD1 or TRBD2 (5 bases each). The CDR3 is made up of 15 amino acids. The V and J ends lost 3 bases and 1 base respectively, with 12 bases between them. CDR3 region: CASSFAGAGQETQYF. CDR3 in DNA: TGTGCCAGCAGTTTCGCCGGGGCAGGCCAAGAGACCCAGTACTTC.

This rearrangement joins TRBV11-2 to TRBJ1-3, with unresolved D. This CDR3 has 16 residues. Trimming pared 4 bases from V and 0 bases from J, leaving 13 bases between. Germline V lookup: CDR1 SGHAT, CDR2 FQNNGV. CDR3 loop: CASSSMGKTSGNTIYF. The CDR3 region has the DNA TGTGCCAGCAGCTCAATGGGGAAAACCTCTGGAAACACCATATATTTT.

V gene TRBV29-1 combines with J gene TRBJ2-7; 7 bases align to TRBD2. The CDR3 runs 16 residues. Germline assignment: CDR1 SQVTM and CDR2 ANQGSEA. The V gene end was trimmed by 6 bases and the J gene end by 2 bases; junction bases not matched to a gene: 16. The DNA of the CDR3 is TGCAGCGTCCCCCCACCGGGTGCGGGAGTTACCTACGAGCAGTACTTC. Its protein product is CSVPPPGAGVTYEQYF.

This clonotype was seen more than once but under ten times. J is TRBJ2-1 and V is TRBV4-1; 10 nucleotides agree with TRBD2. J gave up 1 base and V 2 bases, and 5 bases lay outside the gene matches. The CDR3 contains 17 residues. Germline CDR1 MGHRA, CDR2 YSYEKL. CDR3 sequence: CASSQTSGGGSYNEQFF. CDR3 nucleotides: TGCGCCAGCAGCCAAACAAGCGGGGGGGGTTCCTACAATGAGCAGTTCTTC.

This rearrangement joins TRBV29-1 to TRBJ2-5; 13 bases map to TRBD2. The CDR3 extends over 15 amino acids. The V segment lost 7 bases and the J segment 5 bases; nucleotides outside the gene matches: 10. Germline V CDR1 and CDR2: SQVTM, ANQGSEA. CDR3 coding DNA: TGCAGCGCCCAGACCGGGACTAGCGGGACGGAGACCCAGTACTTC. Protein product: CSAQTGTSGTETQYF.

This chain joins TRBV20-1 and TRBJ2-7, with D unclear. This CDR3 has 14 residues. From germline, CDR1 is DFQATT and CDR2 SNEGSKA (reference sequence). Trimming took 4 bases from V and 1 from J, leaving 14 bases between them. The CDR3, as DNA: TGCAGTGCTAAGGGTTCAACACTGTCCTACGAGCAGTACTTC. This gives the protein CSAKGSTLSYEQYF.

CDR3 nucleotide sequence: TGTGCCACCAGTAGAAGCTGGGCGGAGACCCAGTACTTC. It codes for CATSRSWAETQYF. The chain joins TRBV24-1 to TRBJ2-5; D is unclear. The CDR3 contains 13 residues. The V end lost 6 bases, the J end lost 5 bases, and 12 bases lay between the germline ends. Germline V gene lookup returns CDR1 KGHDR and CDR2 SFDVKD.

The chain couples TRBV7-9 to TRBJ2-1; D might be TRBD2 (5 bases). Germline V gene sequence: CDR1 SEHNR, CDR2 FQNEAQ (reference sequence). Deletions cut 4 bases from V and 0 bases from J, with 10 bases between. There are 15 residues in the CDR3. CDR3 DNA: TGTGCCAGCAGCTATGGACTCCCCTCCTACAATGAGCAGTTCTTC. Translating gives CASSYGLPSYNEQFF.

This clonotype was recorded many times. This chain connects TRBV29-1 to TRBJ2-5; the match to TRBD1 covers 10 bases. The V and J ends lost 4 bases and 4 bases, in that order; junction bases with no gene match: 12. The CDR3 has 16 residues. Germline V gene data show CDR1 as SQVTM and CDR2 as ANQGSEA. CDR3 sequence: CSVVLGTGAALETQYF. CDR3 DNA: TGCAGCGTTGTTCTAGGGACAGGGGCCGCGCTAGAGACCCAGTACTTC. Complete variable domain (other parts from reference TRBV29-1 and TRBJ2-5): SAVISQKPSRDICQRGTSLTIQCQVDSQVTMMFWYRQQPGQSLTLIATANQGSEATYESGFVIDKFPISRPNLTFSTLTVSNMSPEDSSIYLCSVVLGTGAALETQYFGPGTRLLVL.

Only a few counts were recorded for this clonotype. The CDR3, as DNA: TGTGCCAGCAGCTTCGCGTATAGGGTGGGAGGCGCCAAAAACATTCAGTACTTC. It yields the protein CASSFAYRVGGAKNIQYF. The chain has TRBV7-8 and TRBJ2-4, with D perhaps TRBD2 (6 bases). V lost 3 bases, J lost 1 base, and 19 bases lay in between. There are 18 residues in the CDR3. Per the germline V gene, CDR1 is SGHVS and CDR2 is FQNEAQ.

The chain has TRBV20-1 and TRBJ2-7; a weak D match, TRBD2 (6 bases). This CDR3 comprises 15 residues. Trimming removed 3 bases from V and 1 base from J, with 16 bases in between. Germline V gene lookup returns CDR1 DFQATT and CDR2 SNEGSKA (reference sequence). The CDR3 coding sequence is TGCAGTGCTAGTTCGTCGGGAGTGATTTCCTACGAGCAGTACTTC. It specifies CSASSSGVISYEQYF.

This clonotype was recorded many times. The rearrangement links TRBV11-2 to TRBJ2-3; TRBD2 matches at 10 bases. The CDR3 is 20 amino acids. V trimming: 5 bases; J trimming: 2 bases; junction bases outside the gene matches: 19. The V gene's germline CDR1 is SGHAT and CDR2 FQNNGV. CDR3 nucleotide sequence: TGTGCCAGCAGCCCACACAGATCTTCGACTAGCGGGCAAGACACAGATACGCAGTATTTT. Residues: CASSPHRSSTSGQDTDTQYF.